The clone carrying this TCR beta chain has a count of ten or more. Amplified material comprised TCR beta CDR3 regions derived from RNA transcripts. Amplification began with first-round RT-PCR using HTBI primers, then second-round multiplex PCR was performed. Each CDR3 protein gets one entry after TCRdb re-called the multiplex PCR reads with MiXCR. The table lists some 400,000 distinct CDR3 sequences, about 17% of them singletons. CDR1 is SEHNR and CDR2 is FQNEAQ in the germline V gene (reference sequence). CDR3 size: 15 residues. V was pared by 4 bases and J by 6 bases, with 16 bases between. Moderate-to-severe activity, with CAS ≥3, NOSPECS ≥4 and duration under 3 months, characterized the donors with ophthalmopathy. Uncontrolled infections, pregnancy, lactation or other autoimmune diseases led to patient exclusion. Clinicians diagnosed using symptoms, serum thyroxine, TRAb, thyroid ultrasound and orbital computed tomography. Fresh peripheral blood (around 9.7 ml) yielded the PBMCs.

The data were obtained in a study of Graves' ophthalmopathy and Graves' hyperthyroidism. The sample was peripheral blood. This TCR was recovered from a woman under 30 with Graves' ophthalmopathy. This chain uses TRBV7-9 with TRBJ1-3; no reliable D call. The CDR3 loop is CASSSPEWTENTIYF. CDR3 nucleotides: TGTGCCAGCAGCTCTCCCGAATGGACCGAAAACACCATATATTTT.